This T cell receptor beta chain stems from a study of blood T cell repertoires in COVID-19. Looking at the study overall: The origin of the acute and convalescent COVID-19 samples was the United States, Italy and Spain. T cells, B-cell-depleted T cells, or PBMCs supplied cDNA or gDNA.

Source study methods: Estimates of nucleated cell counts were drawn from the amplification of reference gene primers. Libraries were prepared by immunoSEQ multiplex PCR; TCRdb keeps only in-frame clonotypes and omits some of them. That table is the source of V, J and clone size, and D and trimming were worked out from the DNA. The data show about 120,000 clones, approximately 81% seen once. Germline CDR1 SEHNR, CDR2 FQNEAQ (reference sequence). The V gene end was trimmed by 4 bases and the J gene end by 5 bases; junction bases not matched to a gene: 6. The CDR3 covers 15 residues. Sequenced: peripheral blood. The receptor comes from a man aged 55 to 70 with acute or convalescent COVID-19. V gene TRBV7-9 combines with J gene TRBJ1-5; TRBD1 matches at 9 bases. CDR3 DNA: TGTGCCAGCAGCTCCGGGACAGGGCGCTATCAGCCCCAGCATTTT. Protein: CASSSGTGRYQPQHF.